One sample yielded the 14 T cell receptor beta chains listed below, sequenced in a study of T cells in Graves' hyperthyroidism and ophthalmopathy. RNA transcripts provided the source from which TCR beta CDR3 regions were amplified. In the first-round RT-PCR of the TCR CDR3, the HTBI primer set was used. TCRdb passed the multiplex PCR reads through MiXCR, listing each CDR3 protein once. This sample has around 270,000 distinct CDR3 sequences, with about 19% found just once. Input material: blood. The receptors originated from a man aged 45-60 years with Graves' ophthalmopathy.

This clonotype has a count of ten or more. The J gene is TRBJ2-3, the V gene TRBV20-1; D could derive from TRBD1 or TRBD2 (6 bases each). Between the trimmed V and J ends, which lost 0 bases and 5 bases, there was a span of 12 bases. CDR1 is DFQATT, CDR2 SNEGSKA, per germline (reference sequence). The CDR3 has 14 amino acids. DNA of the CDR3: TGCAGTGCTAGAGATTACGGGGGCGGAGATACGCAGTATTTT. Amino acid sequence: CSARDYGGGDTQYF.

This clonotype came up many times. This chain connects TRBV20-1 to TRBJ2-3, with 13 bases aligning to TRBD2. The trim removed 5 bases at V and 7 bases at J, leaving 9 bases unmatched. Germline CDR1 is DFQATT and CDR2 is SNEGSKA (reference sequence). The CDR3 is 15 residues long. The CDR3 loop is CSAPRTSGSTYTQYF. The CDR3 region has the DNA TGCAGTGCTCCCCGGACTAGCGGGAGCACGTATACGCAGTATTTT.

V usage is TRBV5-1 and J usage is TRBJ2-1, with 7 bases aligning to TRBD2. The CDR3 sequence is 16 residues long. The V gene's germline CDR1 is SGHRS and CDR2 YFSETQ. Unmatched junction bases numbered 16, after V lost 4 bases and J lost 9 bases. The CDR3 is CASSTGLVEVHGEQFF. The CDR3 nucleotides are TGCGCCAGCAGCACAGGACTAGTTGAGGTACACGGTGAGCAGTTCTTC.

This clonotype was recorded at least ten times. The chain is built from TRBV2 and TRBJ2-1; D gene uncertain. Trimming took 4 bases from V and 1 from J, leaving 5 bases between them. The CDR3 has 13 residues. Germline CDR1 SNHLY, CDR2 FYNNEI. The CDR3 nucleotides are TGTGCCAGCAGTGTGGAGTCCTACAATGAGCAGTTCTTC. It is translated as CASSVESYNEQFF.

About this clonotype: Sequence at one end of the junction differs from germline and may be a read error. The genes are TRBV5-1 and TRBJ2-2; TRBD2 matches 11 bases. Germline V gives CDR1 SGHRS, CDR2 YFSETQ. The CDR3 is made up of 16 amino acids. CDR3 in DNA: TGCGCCAGTTCTCTAACTAGCGGGAGAAGGAGTGGGGAGCTGATTTTT. It is translated as CASSLTSGRRSGELIF.

The V gene is TRBV24-1, the J gene TRBJ2-2; 8 bases map to TRBD1. The CDR3 is 20 residues long. J gave up 2 bases and V 0 bases, and 13 bases lay outside the gene matches. Germline V lookup: CDR1 KGHDR, CDR2 SFDVKD. CDR3 amino acids: CATSDLRGGRGQLNTGELFF. CDR3 nucleotides: TGTGCCACCAGTGATTTGCGGGGTGGCAGGGGGCAACTAAACACCGGGGAGCTGTTTTTT.

There are many counts of this clonotype. The CDR3 protein is CASSPGRWTDNEQFF. In DNA, the CDR3 is TGTGCCAGCAGCCCCGGTCGTTGGACGGATAATGAGCAGTTCTTC. The V call is TRBV7-9, the J call TRBJ2-1; no clear D gene. The CDR3 has 15 residues. Trimming pared 5 bases from V and 7 bases from J, leaving 18 bases between. Germline V gives CDR1 SEHNR, CDR2 FQNEAQ (reference sequence).

This clonotype was recorded many times. J is TRBJ1-2 and V is TRBV20-1; no clear D. V dropped 1 base and J dropped 0 bases, with 9 bases sitting between them. This CDR3 has 14 residues. CDR1 is DFQATT, CDR2 SNEGSKA, per germline (reference sequence). The CDR3 DNA is TGCAGTGCTAGAGCGGATGGGACTAACTATGGCTACACCTTC. Protein product: CSARADGTNYGYTF.

This clonotype came up a few times. V is TRBV29-1 and J is TRBJ2-7; 10 bases agree with TRBD2. Germline V CDR1 and CDR2: SQVTM, ANQGSEA. V was clipped by 1 base and J by 1 base; unmatched bases: 13. This CDR3 has 18 amino acids. The CDR3 DNA reads as TGCAGCGTTGAAGGTTTAGACACCTCTAGCGGGAGTTCCTACGAGCAGTACTTC. Translated, it gives CSVEGLDTSSGSSYEQYF.

This clonotype has at least ten counts. This chain links TRBV5-1 with TRBJ2-5; D uncertain. CDR3 length equals 14 residues. Trimming stripped 3 bases from V and 2 bases from J, with 11 bases between. CDR1 SGHRS and CDR2 YFSETQ come from the germline V gene. This CDR3 reads CASSSGSNQETQYF. CDR3 DNA sequence: TGCGCCAGCAGCTCCGGGTCGAATCAAGAGACCCAGTACTTC.

This clonotype was recorded a few times. V gene TRBV15 combines with J gene TRBJ1-2; TRBD1 agrees at 10 bases. CDR1 and CDR2 from the germline V gene are LNHNV and YYDKDF (reference sequence). With 3 bases clipped from V and 4 bases from J, the junction kept 5 bases outside the gene matches. CDR3 length equals 15 residues. The DNA for the CDR3 is TGTGCCACCAGCAGGGAGACAGGGGGCCCCTATGGCTACACCTTC. Translation: CATSRETGGPYGYTF.

This clonotype was observed a handful of times. The gene calls are TRBV6-5 and TRBJ2-7; 9 bases align to TRBD1. Germline lookup yields CDR1 MNHEY and CDR2 SVGAGI. After removal of 2 bases from V and 7 bases from J, the junction contained 6 bases not matched to a gene. The CDR3 spans 14 residues. The CDR3 coding sequence is TGTGCCAGCAGTTACGGGACAGGGCAGCAGGAGCAGTACTTC. It yields the protein CASSYGTGQQEQYF.

This clonotype turned up a few times. This rearrangement joins TRBV25-1 to TRBJ2-1, with TRBD2 matching 7 bases. CDR3 length equals 16 residues. The V and J ends lost 4 bases and 2 bases, in that order; junction bases with no gene match: 8. CDR1 and CDR2 from the germline V gene are MGHDK and SYGVNS. The CDR3 loop is CASSAARAGAYNEQFF. In nucleotides, the CDR3 is TGTGCCAGCAGTGCCGCCCGGGCGGGGGCCTACAATGAGCAGTTCTTC. The variable domain in full, with the rest retrieved from reference TRBV25-1 and TRBJ2-1, is EADIYQTPRYLVIGTGKKITLECSQTMGHDKMYWYQQDPGMELHLIHYSYGVNSTEKGDLSSESTVSRIRTEHFPLTLESARPSHTSQYLCASSAARAGAYNEQFFGPGTRLTVL.

In this sample, this clonotype turned up a few times. V and J are TRBV6-1 and TRBJ2-7; TRBD2 agrees at 8 bases. This CDR3 has 14 residues. J gave up 2 bases and V 3 bases, and 3 bases lay outside the gene matches. Germline values: CDR1 MNHNS, CDR2 SASEGT. DNA of the CDR3: TGTGCCAGCAGTGACGCTAGCGGGCCCTACGAGCAGTACTTC. The encoded protein is CASSDASGPYEQYF.